The text below deals with one T cell receptor (beta chain). Its antigen is undetermined. These data originate in a study of brain T cells in children with intractable seizures. Points from the study as a whole: Absence of clones before surgery may stem from lower sequencing depth.

Germline CDR1 reads SGHNT; CDR2 reads YYREEE (reference sequence). V lost 4 bases and J 8 bases, leaving 15 bases between the germline ends. The CDR3 length is 13 residues. The data were produced by immunoSEQ multiplex PCR, yet TCRdb's version contains in-frame clones alone and is incomplete. In the table there are fewer than 85,000 clones, under 95% of which are singletons. The source is a boy in the first two years of life with tuberous sclerosis and intractable seizures. Sequences were derived from peripheral blood, sampled at surgery. The chain links TRBV5-4 to TRBJ1-2, with D uncertain. The DNA for the CDR3 is TGTGCCAGCAGCCACAGACAAAACAGAGGCTACACCTTC. Translated: CASSHRQNRGYTF.